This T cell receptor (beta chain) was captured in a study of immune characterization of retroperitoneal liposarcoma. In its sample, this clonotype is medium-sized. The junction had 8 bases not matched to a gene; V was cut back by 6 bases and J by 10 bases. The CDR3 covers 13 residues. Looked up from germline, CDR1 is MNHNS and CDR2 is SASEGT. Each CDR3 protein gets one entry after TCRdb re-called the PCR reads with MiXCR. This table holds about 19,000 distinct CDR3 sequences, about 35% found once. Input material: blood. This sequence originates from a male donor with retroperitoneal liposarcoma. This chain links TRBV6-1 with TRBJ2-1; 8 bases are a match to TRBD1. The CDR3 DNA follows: TGTGCCAGCAGCCCCCTCGACAGGGGCGAGCAGTTCTTC. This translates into CASSPLDRGEQFF.